A single sample is the source of the 29 T cell receptor beta chains below, sequenced in a study of OX40 agonist ivuxolimab in advanced cancers. This table comes from immunoSEQ multiplex PCR, and its TCRdb copy is limited to in-frame clones, with some not included. The sample holds under 70,000 clones, more than 85% seen once. Sequenced material: CD4+ or CD8+ T cells sorted from blood, taken in a trial of the OX40 agonist ivuxolimab. Receptors were obtained from an adult with an advanced solid tumor such as melanoma, head and neck, liver or kidney cancer.

The chain carries TRBV10-3 and TRBJ1-5, with a possible D match to TRBD1 (5 bases). This CDR3 region has 15 residues. V gave up 2 bases and J gave up 1 base, with 9 bases separating them. Germline CDR1 is ENHRY and CDR2 is SYGVKD. CDR3 sequence (DNA): TGTGCCATCAGTGAGGGGGCAGGGAGCAATCAGCCCCAGCATTTT. This sequence encodes CAISEGAGSNQPQHF.

The chain links TRBV7-9 to TRBJ2-1; TRBD2 agrees at 10 bases. After removal of 4 bases from V and 0 bases from J, the junction contained 6 bases not matched to a gene. Per the germline V gene, CDR1 is SEHNR and CDR2 is FQNEAQ (reference sequence). This CDR3 has 17 residues. The CDR3 nucleotides read TGTGCCAGCAGCTCCAGGACTAGCGGAGGCTCCTACAATGAGCAGTTCTTC. It encodes CASSSRTSGGSYNEQFF.

Notes on this clone: The sample contains more than one DNA sequence encoding this CDR3. The chain carries TRBV19 and TRBJ1-1, with D uncertain. V was clipped by 3 bases and J by 0 bases, with 8 bases between them. The CDR3 is 14 amino acids. Germline CDR1 is LNHDA and CDR2 is SQIVND (reference sequence). The CDR3 is CASSITVMNTEAFF. The CDR3 DNA sequence: TGTGCCAGTAGTATTACTGTTATGAACACTGAAGCTTTCTTT.

The V gene is TRBV10-3, the J gene TRBJ2-7; 8 positions agree with TRBD1. This CDR3 region has 15 residues. In germline, CDR1 is ENHRY, CDR2 SYGVKD. V shed 8 bases, J shed 4 bases, and the junction held 13 bases outside the gene matches. The CDR3: CAILTKDRETYEQYF. The CDR3 DNA sequence: TGTGCCATCCTTACCAAGGACAGGGAGACGTACGAGCAGTACTTC.

The chain links TRBV30 to TRBJ2-3, with D uncertain. V gave up 0 bases and J gave up 6 bases, with 10 bases separating them. Germline CDR1 reads GTSNPN; CDR2 reads SVGIG (reference sequence). The CDR3 length is 13 residues. The CDR3 protein is CAWSVKGSDTQYF. CDR3 bases: TGTGCCTGGAGTGTTAAGGGCTCGGATACGCAGTATTTT.

This clone was counted once. The genes are TRBV6-6 and TRBJ1-3; D is perhaps TRBD1 (5 bases). The CDR3 extends over 15 amino acids. Trimming removed 7 bases at V and 0 bases at J, with 13 bases between. Germline CDR1 MNHNY, CDR2 SVGAGI (reference sequence). The CDR3 reads CASKTTGTSGNTIYF. In nucleotides, the CDR3 is TGTGCCAGCAAAACAACCGGGACCTCTGGAAACACCATATATTTT.

The rearrangement uses TRBV6-1 and TRBJ1-2; TRBD1 might be the D (6 bases). Looked up from germline, CDR1 is MNHNS and CDR2 is SASEGT. The CDR3 loop spans 13 amino acids. V shed 7 bases and J shed 1 base, with 10 bases lying between them. The CDR3 region is CASKVGGNYGYTF. The CDR3 coding sequence is TGTGCCAGCAAAGTAGGGGGTAACTATGGCTACACCTTC.

This sequence joins TRBV7-2 and TRBJ2-7, with 7 bases fitting TRBD1. The CDR3 is 14 residues long. The V gene end was trimmed by 3 bases and the J gene end by 2 bases; junction bases not matched to a gene: 4. The germline CDR1 and CDR2 sequences are SGHTA and FQGNSA. CDR3 region: CASSFGQAPYEQYF. The CDR3 DNA reads as TGTGCCAGCAGCTTCGGACAGGCCCCCTACGAGCAGTACTTC.

The chain carries TRBV5-4 and TRBJ1-2, with 7 bases that match TRBD1. The CDR3 sequence is 14 residues long. Trimming cost V 0 bases and J 4 bases; bases outside gene matches: 3. Looked up from germline, CDR1 is SGHNT and CDR2 is YYREEE (reference sequence). The CDR3 protein is CASSLDRGSYGYTF. The CDR3 nucleotides read TGTGCCAGCAGCTTGGACAGGGGCTCCTATGGCTACACCTTC. Based on the CDR3 plus reference TRBV5-4 and TRBJ1-2, the full variable domain is ETGVTQSPTHLIKTRGQQVTLRCSSQSGHNTVSWYQQALGQGPQFIFQYYREEENGRGNFPPRFSGLQFPNYSSELNVNALELDDSALYLCASSLDRGSYGYTFGSGTRLTVV.

This chain joins TRBV18 and TRBJ2-2, with 7 bases that match TRBD2. The CDR3 totals 14 residues. Looked up from germline, CDR1 is KGHSH and CDR2 is LQKENI. With V trimmed by 6 bases and J by 1 base, 2 bases remained unmatched. CDR3 protein: CASSGGENTGELFF. CDR3 in DNA: TGTGCCAGCTCGGGAGGGGAGAACACCGGGGAGCTGTTTTTT.

The V gene is TRBV6-1, the J gene TRBJ2-2; no reliable D call. Germline lookup yields CDR1 MNHNS and CDR2 SASEGT. Trimming shortened V by 1 base and J by 4 bases, and 4 bases separated the two germline ends. The CDR3 is 13 residues long. The CDR3 here is CASSEVPTGELFF. The CDR3 DNA sequence: TGTGCCAGCAGTGAAGTGCCCACCGGGGAGCTGTTTTTT.

J is TRBJ1-1 and V is TRBV7-2; D ambiguous. The CDR3 runs 13 residues. The germline CDR1 and CDR2 sequences are SGHTA and FQGNSA. Trimming pared 6 bases from V and 1 base from J, leaving 9 bases between. The CDR3 loop reads CASRQQPNTEAFF. The CDR3 bases are TGTGCCAGCAGACAACAGCCGAACACTGAAGCTTTCTTT. The full variable domain, its missing parts supplied by reference TRBV7-2 and TRBJ1-1, is GAGVSQSPSNKVTEKGKDVELRCDPISGHTALYWYRQSLGQGLEFLIYFQGNSAPDKSGLPSDRFSAERTGGSVSTLTIQRTQQEDSAVYLCASRQQPNTEAFFGQGTRLTVV.

The CDR3 bases are TGTGCCAGCAGTGGCCCCGGGACAGGGGTATACAATGAGCAGTTCTTC. This encodes CASSGPGTGVYNEQFF. The genes are TRBV6-1 and TRBJ2-1, with 10 bases fitting TRBD1. CDR1 is MNHNS, CDR2 SASEGT, per germline. The CDR3 contains 16 residues. V shed 4 bases, J shed 4 bases, and the junction held 7 bases outside the gene matches.

V gene TRBV9 combines with J gene TRBJ2-3; 10 nucleotides agree with TRBD1. There are 16 residues in the CDR3. Trimming cost V 4 bases and J 5 bases; bases outside gene matches: 10. Germline V gene lookup returns CDR1 SGDLS and CDR2 YYNGEE. In DNA form, the CDR3 reads TGTGCCAGCAGCTACTCCCGGGACAGGGGCATAGATACGCAGTATTTT. It translates to CASSYSRDRGIDTQYF.

The chain employs TRBV19 and TRBJ1-2; D not resolved. The CDR3 is 13 amino acids. Trimming took 7 bases from V and 6 from J, leaving 15 bases between them. The germline CDR1 and CDR2 sequences are LNHDA and SQIVND (reference sequence). The DNA for the CDR3 is TGTGCCAGTAAAAACGCGGTAGACAATGGCTACACCTTC. Encoded protein: CASKNAVDNGYTF. Drawing the rest from reference TRBV19 and TRBJ1-2, the complete variable domain is DGGITQSPKYLFRKEGQNVTLSCEQNLNHDAMYWYRQDPGQGLRLIYYSQIVNDFQKGDIAEGYSVSREKKESFPLTVTSAQKNPTAFYLCASKNAVDNGYTFGSGTRLTVV.

The chain is built from TRBV5-1 and TRBJ2-1, with 11 bases identical to TRBD2. V shed 0 bases, J shed 4 bases, and the junction held 3 bases outside the gene matches. The CDR3 runs 16 residues. Germline CDR1 SGHRS, CDR2 YFSETQ. The CDR3 reads CASSLDGTSGYNEQFF. The CDR3 region has the DNA TGCGCCAGCAGCTTGGATGGGACTAGCGGTTACAATGAGCAGTTCTTC. The full variable domain, its missing parts supplied by reference TRBV5-1 and TRBJ2-1, is KAGVTQTPRYLIKTRGQQVTLSCSPISGHRSVSWYQQTPGQGLQFLFEYFSETQRNKGNFPGRFSGRQFSNSRSEMNVSTLELGDSALYLCASSLDGTSGYNEQFFGPGTRLTVL.

The J gene is TRBJ2-5, the V gene TRBV5-1, with D perhaps given as TRBD1 or TRBD2 (6 bases each). This CDR3 is built from 17 residues. CDR1 SGHRS and CDR2 YFSETQ come from the germline V gene. The germline V and J ends were trimmed by 0 bases and 5 bases, with 20 bases remaining between them. The CDR3 loop reads CASSLEGNRAGFETQYF. The CDR3 region has the DNA TGCGCCAGCAGCTTGGAAGGTAACAGGGCGGGATTCGAGACCCAGTACTTC.

The chain recombines TRBV7-6 with TRBJ1-4, with D tentatively TRBD1 (5 bases). The germline V gene encodes CDR1 SGHVS and CDR2 FNYEAQ. The V end was cut by 1 base, the J end by 2 bases, with 17 bases between. This CDR3 region has 18 residues. This chain's CDR3 is CASSLGGTAARTNEKLFF. DNA for the CDR3: TGTGCCAGCAGCTTAGGGGGGACCGCGGCCCGCACTAATGAAAAACTGTTTTTT. Full variable domain (outside the CDR3, taken from reference TRBV7-6 and TRBJ1-4): GAGVSQSPRYKVTKRGQDVALRCDPISGHVSLYWYRQALGQGPEFLTYFNYEAQQDKSGLPNDRFSAERPEGSISTLTIQRTEQRDSAMYRCASSLGGTAARTNEKLFFGSGTQLSVL.

The CDR3, as DNA: TGTGCCAGCAGCTTAAGGGCCGAAGGTGGAGGCTACACCTTC. The encoded protein is CASSLRAEGGGYTF. V is TRBV11-2 and J is TRBJ1-2; D is unclear. Germline V gene lookup returns CDR1 SGHAT and CDR2 FQNNGV. CDR3 length equals 14 residues. Trimming took off 2 bases at V and 8 bases at J, with 15 bases between the two ends.

V usage is TRBV11-2 and J usage is TRBJ2-2, with 8 bases aligning to TRBD2. The CDR3 is 15 residues long. V lost 3 bases and J lost 6; bases outside the gene matches: 6. The germline CDR1 and CDR2 sequences are SGHAT and FQNNGV. Written as DNA, the CDR3 is TGTGCCAGCAGCTTGGGACTAGTCACCCCCGGGGAGCTGTTTTTT. Protein: CASSLGLVTPGELFF.

V and J are TRBV7-6 and TRBJ1-1; D might be TRBD1 (6 bases). This CDR3 is built from 18 residues. Germline V gene sequence: CDR1 SGHVS, CDR2 FNYEAQ. The ends were cut back, 5 bases at V and 0 bases at J, with 22 bases in the middle. CDR3 residues: CASSKEGVGRAMNTEAFF. In nucleotides, the CDR3 is TGTGCCAGCAGCAAAGAGGGGGTTGGCAGAGCCATGAACACTGAAGCTTTCTTT.

The CDR3 DNA reads TGCGCCAGCAGCTTGGCCAACATTTTGAACACTGAAGCTTTCTTT. It codes for CASSLANILNTEAFF. The chain uses TRBV5-1 and TRBJ1-1; D uncertain. In germline, CDR1 is SGHRS, CDR2 YFSETQ. Trimming took 0 bases from V and 0 from J, leaving 9 bases between them. The CDR3 covers 15 residues.

This chain joins TRBV16 and TRBJ2-1; 7 positions match TRBD2. Germline V gene lookup returns CDR1 KGHSY and CDR2 FQNENV. Trimming at V came to 4 bases and at J to 9 bases, leaving 15 bases not matched to a gene. This CDR3 region has 16 residues. Here the CDR3 DNA reads TGTGCCAGCAGCCTCTTACTAGCGCGCCGCCGGGGTGAGCAGTTCTTC. It is translated as CASSLLLARRRGEQFF.

The chain recombines TRBV29-1 with TRBJ1-1; TRBD1 matches 8 bases. Germline V CDR1 and CDR2: SQVTM, ANQGSEA. J lost 1 base, V lost 5 bases, and 9 bases had no gene match. The CDR3 has 15 residues. The CDR3 reads CSVRTRTGWNTEAFF. The CDR3 coding sequence is TGCAGCGTTCGAACGCGGACAGGGTGGAACACTGAAGCTTTCTTT.

V is TRBV10-3 and J is TRBJ1-5; D is ambiguous. The CDR3 is 13 amino acids. The germline V gene encodes CDR1 ENHRY and CDR2 SYGVKD. The V end was cut by 2 bases, the J end by 3 bases, with 5 bases between. CDR3 sequence reads: CAISEADNQPQHF. CDR3 DNA sequence: TGTGCCATCAGTGAGGCGGACAATCAGCCCCAGCATTTT.

This sequence joins TRBV27 and TRBJ1-3; D perhaps matches TRBD1 (5 bases). Germline values: CDR1 MNHEY, CDR2 SMNVEV (reference sequence). The ends were cut back, 4 bases at V and 4 bases at J, with 14 bases in the middle. The CDR3 loop spans 15 amino acids. CDR3 DNA: TGTGCCAGCAGTTATCAGGGACTTCTCGGAAACACCATATATTTT. It specifies CASSYQGLLGNTIYF.

The rearrangement joins TRBV2 to TRBJ2-7; 11 positions match TRBD2. The V segment lost 7 bases and the J segment 6 bases; nucleotides outside the gene matches: 8. In germline, CDR1 is SNHLY, CDR2 FYNNEI. The CDR3 totals 14 residues. The CDR3 here is CASNRASGGSEQYF. DNA of the CDR3: TGTGCCAGCAATAGGGCTAGCGGGGGGTCCGAGCAGTACTTC.

The V gene is TRBV19, the J gene TRBJ1-6; D is uncertain. The CDR3 totals 14 residues. The germline V gene encodes CDR1 LNHDA and CDR2 SQIVND (reference sequence). Trimming removed 3 bases from V and 7 bases from J, with 10 bases in between. This CDR3 reads CASSIDPTNSPLHF. Here the CDR3 DNA reads TGTGCCAGTAGTATTGACCCTACAAATTCACCCCTCCACTTT.

Only one count was recorded for this clone. As DNA, the CDR3 is TGTGCCAGCAGCGTTGGCGGGGGCACCTACGAGCAGTACTTC. This translates into CASSVGGGTYEQYF. The V call is TRBV9, the J call TRBJ2-7; a possible D gene is TRBD2 (7 bases). V dropped 2 bases and J dropped 2 bases, with 11 bases sitting between them. CDR3 size: 14 residues. Per the germline V gene, CDR1 is SGDLS and CDR2 is YYNGEE. Complete variable domain (other parts from reference TRBV9 and TRBJ2-7): DSGVTQTPKHLITATGQRVTLRCSPRSGDLSVYWYQQSLDQGLQFLIQYYNGEERAKGNILERFSAQQFPDLHSELNLSSLELGDSALYFCASSVGGGTYEQYFGPGTRLTVT.